The T cell receptor (beta chain) described here comes from a study of tumor and adjacent non-tumor tissue in lung cancer. The study, taken as a whole, reports: Significantly higher TCR diversity was found in tumor than normal lung.

Details on this clonotype: The antigen remains unidentified.

The library came from three nested PCR rounds adapted from ARM-PCR protocols. MiXCR was run by TCRdb on the multiplex PCR reads, yielding one entry per CDR3 protein. Of approximately 90,000 distinct CDR3 sequences listed, more than 75% are singletons. The CDR3 is made up of 15 amino acids. V trimming: 6 bases; J trimming: 4 bases; junction bases outside the gene matches: 8. Per germline, CDR1 SGDLS and CDR2 YYNGEE. The template was RNA from unsorted bulk tissue. More than 3 cm separated this lung sample from the edge of the tumor. The material sequenced was distant non-tumor lung tissue. This chain links TRBV9 with TRBJ2-1; the match to TRBD2 covers 9 bases. The clonotype comes from a woman between 45 and 60 years old with non-small cell lung cancer. The CDR3 spells CASNLGGRGYNEQFF. CDR3 DNA sequence: TGTGCCAGCAACCTTGGCGGGAGGGGATACAATGAGCAGTTCTTC.